This T cell receptor beta chain came from a study of T-cell memory formation after mild COVID-19. This clonotype was picked up one time. Its antigen is unidentified. Constant-segment primers served in 5'RACE that generated TCR alpha and TCR beta cDNA libraries bearing sample barcodes and UMIs. TCRdb used MiXCR to reprocess the 5' RACE reads, holding one entry per CDR3 protein. The sample yields about 560,000 distinct CDR3 sequences, roughly 22% seen once. The CDR3 contains 13 residues. Germline assignment: CDR1 MNHEY and CDR2 SMNVEV (reference sequence). The V end lost 8 bases, the J end lost 2 bases, and 12 bases lay between the germline ends. General observations from the study: Certain responding clones were present in pre-infection memory, suggesting participation of cross-reactive memory. Of the contracting clones, CD4+ ones lay mainly in CM and EM, and CD8+ ones in EMRA. Second-wave clones that peaked on day 37 lacked confirmed SARS-CoV-2 specificity.

The V gene is TRBV27, the J gene TRBJ2-5; perhaps TRBD2 as D (7 bases). Sequencing was carried out using PBMCs or a T cell subset sorted from them (not recorded which). The clonotype originates from an adult woman who had mild COVID-19 (a few samples of this study predate the infection). Cell type and time point are not known. CDR3 region: CASGGAAQETQYF. CDR3 DNA sequence: TGTGCCAGCGGGGGGGCCGCTCAAGAGACCCAGTACTTC.